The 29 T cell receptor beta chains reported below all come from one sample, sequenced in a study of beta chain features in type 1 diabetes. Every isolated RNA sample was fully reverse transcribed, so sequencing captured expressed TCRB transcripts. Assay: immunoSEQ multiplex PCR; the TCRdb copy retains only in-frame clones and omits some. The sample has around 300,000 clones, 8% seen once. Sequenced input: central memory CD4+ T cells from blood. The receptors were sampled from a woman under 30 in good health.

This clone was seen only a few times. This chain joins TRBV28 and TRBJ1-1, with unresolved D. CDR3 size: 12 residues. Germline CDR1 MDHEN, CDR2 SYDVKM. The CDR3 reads CASRELNTEAFF. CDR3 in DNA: TGTGCGTCGCGGGAACTGAACACTGAAGCTTTCTTT.

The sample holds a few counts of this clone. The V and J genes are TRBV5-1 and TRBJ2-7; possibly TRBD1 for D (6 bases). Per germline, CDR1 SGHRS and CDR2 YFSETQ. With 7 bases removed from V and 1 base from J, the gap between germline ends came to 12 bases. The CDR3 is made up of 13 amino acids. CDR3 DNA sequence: TGCGCCAGCGGTCGACAGGCTTCCTACGAGCAGTACTTC. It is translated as CASGRQASYEQYF.

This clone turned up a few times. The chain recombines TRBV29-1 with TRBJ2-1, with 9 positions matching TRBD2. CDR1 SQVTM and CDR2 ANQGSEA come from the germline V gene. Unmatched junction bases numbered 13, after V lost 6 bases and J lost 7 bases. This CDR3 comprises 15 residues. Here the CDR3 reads CSVARGTAGGNEQFF. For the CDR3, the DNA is TGCAGCGTAGCCCGGGGGACAGCGGGGGGTAATGAGCAGTTCTTC.

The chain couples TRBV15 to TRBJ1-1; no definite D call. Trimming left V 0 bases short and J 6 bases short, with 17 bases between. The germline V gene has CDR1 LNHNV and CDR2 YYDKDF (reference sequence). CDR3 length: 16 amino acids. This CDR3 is CATSRDLRRTNAEAFF. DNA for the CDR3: TGTGCCACCAGCAGAGATTTAAGGCGGACCAACGCTGAAGCTTTCTTT.

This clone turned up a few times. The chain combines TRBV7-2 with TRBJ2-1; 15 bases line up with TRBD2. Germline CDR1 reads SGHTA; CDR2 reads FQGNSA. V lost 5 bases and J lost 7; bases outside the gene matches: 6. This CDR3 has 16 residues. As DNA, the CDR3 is TGTGCCAGCAGCCGAACCGGGACTAGCGGGAGGAATGAGCAGTTCTTC. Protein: CASSRTGTSGRNEQFF.

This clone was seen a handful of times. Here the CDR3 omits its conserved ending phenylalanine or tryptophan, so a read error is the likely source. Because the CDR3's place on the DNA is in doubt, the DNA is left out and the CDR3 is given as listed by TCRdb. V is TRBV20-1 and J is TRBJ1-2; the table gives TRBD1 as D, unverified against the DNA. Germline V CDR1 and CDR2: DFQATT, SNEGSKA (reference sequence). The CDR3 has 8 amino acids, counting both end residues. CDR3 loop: CSAGQAYL.

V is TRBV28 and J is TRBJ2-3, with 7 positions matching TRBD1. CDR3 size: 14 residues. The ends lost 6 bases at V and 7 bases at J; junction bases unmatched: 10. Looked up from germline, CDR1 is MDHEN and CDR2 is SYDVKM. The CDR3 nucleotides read TGTGCCAGCAGGTTACGGGACAGATTAAATACGCAGTATTTT. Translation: CASRLRDRLNTQYF.

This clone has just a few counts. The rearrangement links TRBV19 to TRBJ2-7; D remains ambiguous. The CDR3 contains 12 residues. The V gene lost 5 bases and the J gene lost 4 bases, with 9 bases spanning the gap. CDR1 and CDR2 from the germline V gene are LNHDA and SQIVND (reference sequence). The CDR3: CASSSDGYEQYF. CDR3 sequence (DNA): TGTGCCAGTAGTTCGGACGGTTACGAGCAGTACTTC. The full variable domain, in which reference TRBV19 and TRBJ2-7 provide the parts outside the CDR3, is DGGITQSPKYLFRKEGQNVTLSCEQNLNHDAMYWYRQDPGQGLRLIYYSQIVNDFQKGDIAEGYSVSREKKESFPLTVTSAQKNPTAFYLCASSSDGYEQYFGPGTRLTVT.

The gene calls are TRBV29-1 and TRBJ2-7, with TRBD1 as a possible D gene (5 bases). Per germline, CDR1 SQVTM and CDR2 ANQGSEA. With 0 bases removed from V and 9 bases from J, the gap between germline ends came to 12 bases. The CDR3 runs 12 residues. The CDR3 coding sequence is TGCAGCGTTGAAGATAGTGGAAGGGGGCAGTACTTC. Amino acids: CSVEDSGRGQYF.

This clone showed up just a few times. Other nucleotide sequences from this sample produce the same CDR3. Here the CDR3 DNA reads TGTGCCAGCAGTTCGACAGGGGACTATGGCTACACCTTC. The encoded protein is CASSSTGDYGYTF. V and J are TRBV6-6 and TRBJ1-2; 8 bases are shared with TRBD1. V was pared by 4 bases and J by 3 bases, with 1 base of the junction left unmatched. This CDR3 contains 13 residues. CDR1 and CDR2 from the germline V gene are MNHNY and SVGAGI (reference sequence).

DNA for the CDR3: TGTGCCAGCAGCTTGGATGGCAGGCATCAGCCCCAGCATTTT. Translated, it gives CASSLDGRHQPQHF. The chain couples TRBV5-6 to TRBJ1-5, with D unresolved. CDR3 length equals 14 residues. Trimming left V 0 bases short and J 5 bases short, with 9 bases between. Germline CDR1 is SGHDT and CDR2 is YYEEEE.

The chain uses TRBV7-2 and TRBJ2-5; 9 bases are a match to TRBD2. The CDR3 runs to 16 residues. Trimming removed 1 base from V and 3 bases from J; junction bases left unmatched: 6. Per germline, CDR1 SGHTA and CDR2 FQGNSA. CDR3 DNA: TGTGCCAGCAGCTTAGAGAGGCTAGCGGGAAAAGAGACCCAGTACTTC. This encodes CASSLERLAGKETQYF.

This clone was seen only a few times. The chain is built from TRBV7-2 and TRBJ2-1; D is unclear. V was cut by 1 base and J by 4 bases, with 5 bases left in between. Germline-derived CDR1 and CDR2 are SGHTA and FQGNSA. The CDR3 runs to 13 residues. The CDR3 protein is CASSLVQYNEQFF. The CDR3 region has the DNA TGTGCCAGCAGCTTAGTTCAGTACAATGAGCAGTTCTTC.

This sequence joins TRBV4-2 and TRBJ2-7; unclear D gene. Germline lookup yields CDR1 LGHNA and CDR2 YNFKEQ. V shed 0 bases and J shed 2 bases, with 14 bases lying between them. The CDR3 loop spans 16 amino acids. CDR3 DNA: TGTGCCAGCAGCCAAGACCGAGCGAGAGGAGCCTACGAGCAGTACTTC. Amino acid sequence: CASSQDRARGAYEQYF.

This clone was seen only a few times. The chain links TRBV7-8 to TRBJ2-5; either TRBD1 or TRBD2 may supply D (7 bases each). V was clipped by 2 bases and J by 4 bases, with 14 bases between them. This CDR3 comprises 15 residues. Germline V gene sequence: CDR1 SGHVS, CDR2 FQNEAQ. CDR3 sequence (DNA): TGTGCCAGCAGCTTACTCCAGGGGGGGTTAGAGACCCAGTACTTC. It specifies CASSLLQGGLETQYF.

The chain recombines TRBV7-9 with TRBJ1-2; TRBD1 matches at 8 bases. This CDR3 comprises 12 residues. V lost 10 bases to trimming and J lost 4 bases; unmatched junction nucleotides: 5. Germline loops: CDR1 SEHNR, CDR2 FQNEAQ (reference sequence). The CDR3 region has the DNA TGTGCCACCCGGACAGGGATCTATGGCTACACCTTC. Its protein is CATRTGIYGYTF.

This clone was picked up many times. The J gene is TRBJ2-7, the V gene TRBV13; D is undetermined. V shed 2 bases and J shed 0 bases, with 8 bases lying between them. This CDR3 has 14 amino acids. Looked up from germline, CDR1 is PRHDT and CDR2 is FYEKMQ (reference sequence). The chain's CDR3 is CASSLYLSSYEQYF. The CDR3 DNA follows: TGTGCCAGCAGCTTATACTTGAGCTCCTACGAGCAGTACTTC.

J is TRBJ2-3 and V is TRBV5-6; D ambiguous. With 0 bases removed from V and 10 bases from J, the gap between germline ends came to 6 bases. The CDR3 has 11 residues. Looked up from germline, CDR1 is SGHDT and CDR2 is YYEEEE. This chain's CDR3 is CASSLASAQYF. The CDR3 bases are TGTGCCAGCAGCTTGGCCAGTGCGCAGTATTTT.

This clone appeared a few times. The CDR3 bases are TGTGCCAGCAGTTCCCAGGGGATTTGGGAGCAGCCCCAGCATTTT. It yields the protein CASSSQGIWEQPQHF. This chain joins TRBV28 and TRBJ1-5; D is possibly TRBD1 (6 bases). The V gene lost 4 bases and the J gene lost 7 bases, with 17 bases spanning the gap. The CDR3 extends over 15 amino acids. Germline lookup yields CDR1 MDHEN and CDR2 SYDVKM.

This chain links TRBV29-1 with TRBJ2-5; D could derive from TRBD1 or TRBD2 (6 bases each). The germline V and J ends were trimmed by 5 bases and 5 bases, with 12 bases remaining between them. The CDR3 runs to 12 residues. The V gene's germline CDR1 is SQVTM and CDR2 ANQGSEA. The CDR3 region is CSVKGGRETQYF. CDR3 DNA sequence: TGCAGCGTTAAGGGGGGCCGGGAGACCCAGTACTTC.

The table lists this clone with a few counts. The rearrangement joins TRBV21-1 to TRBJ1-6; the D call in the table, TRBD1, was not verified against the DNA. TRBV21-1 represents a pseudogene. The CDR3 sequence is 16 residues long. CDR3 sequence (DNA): TGTGCCAGCAGCAATTATCGGGACAGGGCAAATTCACCCCTCCACTTT. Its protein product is CASSNYRDRANSPLHF.

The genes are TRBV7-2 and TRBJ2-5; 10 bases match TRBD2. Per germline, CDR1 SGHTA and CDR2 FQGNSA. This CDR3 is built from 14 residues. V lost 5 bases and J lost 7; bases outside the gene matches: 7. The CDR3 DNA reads TGTGCCAGCAGCCAGACTAGCGGGCTGGGGACCCAGTACTTC. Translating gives CASSQTSGLGTQYF.

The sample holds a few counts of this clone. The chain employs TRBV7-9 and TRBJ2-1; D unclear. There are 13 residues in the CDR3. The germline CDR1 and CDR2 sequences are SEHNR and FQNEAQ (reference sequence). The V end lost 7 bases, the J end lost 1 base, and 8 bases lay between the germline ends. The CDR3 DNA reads TGTGCCAGCAAGCCGGATTCCTACAATGAGCAGTTCTTC. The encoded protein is CASKPDSYNEQFF.

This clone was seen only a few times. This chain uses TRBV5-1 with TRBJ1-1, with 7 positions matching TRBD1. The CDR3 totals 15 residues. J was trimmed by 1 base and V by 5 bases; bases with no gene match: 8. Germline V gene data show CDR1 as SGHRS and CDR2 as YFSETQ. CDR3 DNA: TGCGCCAGCAGAGGGACAGCCCTTTCGAACACTGAAGCTTTCTTT. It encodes CASRGTALSNTEAFF.

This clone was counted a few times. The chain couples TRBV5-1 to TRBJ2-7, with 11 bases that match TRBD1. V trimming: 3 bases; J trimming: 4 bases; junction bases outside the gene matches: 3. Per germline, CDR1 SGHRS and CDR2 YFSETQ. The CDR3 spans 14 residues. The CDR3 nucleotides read TGCGCCAGCAGCTCCGGGACAGGGGGTTACGAGCAGTACTTC. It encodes CASSSGTGGYEQYF.

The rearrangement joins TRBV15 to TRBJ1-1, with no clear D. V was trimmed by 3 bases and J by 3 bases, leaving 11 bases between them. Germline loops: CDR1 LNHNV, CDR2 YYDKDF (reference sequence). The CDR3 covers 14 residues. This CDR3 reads CATSSGPSDTEAFF. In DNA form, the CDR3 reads TGTGCCACCAGCAGTGGACCGAGTGACACTGAAGCTTTCTTT.

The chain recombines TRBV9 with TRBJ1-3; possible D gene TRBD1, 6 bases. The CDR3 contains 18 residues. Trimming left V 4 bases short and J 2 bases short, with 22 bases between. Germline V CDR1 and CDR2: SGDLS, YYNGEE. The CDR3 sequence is CASSPSLPQGWAGNTIYF. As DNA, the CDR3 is TGTGCCAGCAGCCCCAGCCTCCCACAGGGTTGGGCTGGAAACACCATATATTTT.

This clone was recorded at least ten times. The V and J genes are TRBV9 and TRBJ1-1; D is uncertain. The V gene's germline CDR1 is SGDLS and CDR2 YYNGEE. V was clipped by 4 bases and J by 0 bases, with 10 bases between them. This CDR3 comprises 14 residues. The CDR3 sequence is CASSPRIMNTEAFF. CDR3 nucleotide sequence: TGTGCCAGCAGCCCACGAATCATGAACACTGAAGCTTTCTTT.

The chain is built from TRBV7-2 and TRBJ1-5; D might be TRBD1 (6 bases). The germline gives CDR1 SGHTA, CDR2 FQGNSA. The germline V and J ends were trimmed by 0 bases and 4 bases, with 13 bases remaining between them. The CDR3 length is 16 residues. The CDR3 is CASSLAWNRANQPQHF. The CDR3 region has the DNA TGTGCCAGCAGCTTAGCATGGAACAGGGCAAATCAGCCCCAGCATTTT.